This T cell receptor (beta chain) was identified in a study of shared clonotypes between healthy human individuals. Study conclusions and caveats: Clonotype sharing levels among donors were expected to vary with sequencing depth.

Some clones are missing from TCRdb's copy, which holds only in-frame ones; the method was immunoSEQ multiplex PCR. The table shows about 380,000 clones, with about 96% occurring only once. Details on this clone: Its matching antigen is unknown.

The receptor comes from a young man in good health. Material for sequencing was memory CD8+ T cells sorted from blood. As to subset: CD45RO+ cells pooled with CCR7-negative TemRA cells.

CDR3 sequence reads: CASTPRPGVVNQPQHF. DNA of the CDR3: TGCGCCAGCACCCCAAGACCGGGCGTAGTCAATCAGCCCCAGCATTTT. The rearrangement links TRBV4-1 to TRBJ1-5; D remains ambiguous. The germline V and J ends were trimmed by 7 bases and 3 bases, with 19 bases remaining between them. Germline V gene data show CDR1 as MGHRA and CDR2 as YSYEKL. The CDR3 totals 16 residues.